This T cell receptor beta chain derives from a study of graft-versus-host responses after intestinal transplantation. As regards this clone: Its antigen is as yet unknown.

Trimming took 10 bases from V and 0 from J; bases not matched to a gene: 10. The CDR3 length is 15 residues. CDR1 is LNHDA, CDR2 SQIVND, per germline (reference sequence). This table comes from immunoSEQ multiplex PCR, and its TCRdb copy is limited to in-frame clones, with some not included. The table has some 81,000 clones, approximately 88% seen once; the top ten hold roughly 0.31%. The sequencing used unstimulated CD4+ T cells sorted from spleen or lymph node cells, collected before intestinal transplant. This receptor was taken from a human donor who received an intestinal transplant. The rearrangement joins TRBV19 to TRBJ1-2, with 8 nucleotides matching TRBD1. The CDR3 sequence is CATGQGGWTNYGYTF. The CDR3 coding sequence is TGTGCCACCGGACAGGGAGGATGGACTAACTATGGCTACACCTTC.